This T cell receptor beta chain was identified in a study of OX40 agonist ivuxolimab in advanced cancers. Trimming pared 5 bases from V and 5 bases from J, leaving 15 bases between. CDR1 and CDR2 (germline): SEHNR, FQNEAQ (reference sequence). This CDR3 spans 14 amino acids. TCRdb's copy holds only in-frame clones and misses some; the assay was immunoSEQ multiplex PCR. The sample has roughly 70,000 clones, roughly 87% seen once; the top ten hold approximately 3%. The sequence was collected from an adult with an advanced solid tumor such as melanoma, head and neck, liver or kidney cancer. The source was CD4+ or CD8+ T cells sorted from blood, collected in a trial of the OX40 agonist ivuxolimab. This chain links TRBV7-9 with TRBJ1-1; D perhaps matches TRBD1 (5 bases). CDR3 bases: TGTGCCAGCAGCCCTGGGGCGGGGGAAACTGAAGCTTTCTTT. It specifies CASSPGAGETEAFF.